Sequencing of this TCR beta chain was carried out in a study of blood T cells in healthy people across ages (dated by TCRdb to the mid-2010s). With regard to the full study: In model experiments, template switching captured about one uniquely barcoded TCR beta cDNA molecule for every two T cells. The donors were divided into four age groups: young (average approximately 16 years), middle-aged (about 41), aged (roughly 66) and long-lived (roughly 82). Two additional independent replicas of 1 million unique cDNA reads from the same blood draw were analyzed for two donors (one aged 18 to 30 and one aged 80 or older). Using deep sequencing normalized with unique cDNA molecular identifiers, the study measured how TCR beta repertoire diversity changes with age. To avoid experimental bias, donors of different ages were distributed randomly across sequencing lanes. The paper as a whole reports these results and caveats: There was a strong correlation between observed TCR beta diversity and the percentage of naive T cells measured by flow cytometry. The long-lived group showed more naive CD4+ T cells, fewer expanded clones and increased TCR diversity than the aged group, suggesting age selection. Bulk unsorted PBMC profiling prevented conclusive comparison of naive and antigen-experienced compartments. Observed TCR beta diversity per million T cells fell roughly linearly with age, and a significant reduction was already apparent by age roughly 40. Estimates of total diversity from one million sequenced T cells were regarded as lower bounds and underestimates. Because the CMV infection status of the donors was unknown, age-related changes in expanded clonotypes may potentially have been confounded.

The library was produced with 5' RACE. The instrument given in TCRdb is Illumina HiSeq 2500. The second PCR ran for about 7 to 11 cycles and used a J-beta primer mix along with a sample-barcoded 5' primer. A unique molecular identifier was introduced onto each TCR beta cDNA molecule by a template-switch 5' adaptor carrying 12 random nucleotides. At least 2.5 million CDR3-containing paired-end reads were obtained from each sample. All of the RNA was converted into first-strand cDNA using the Mint cDNA synthesis kit, with a TRBC-specific oligonucleotide serving as the primer. All cDNA was treated with uracil-DNA glycosylase and then went through a first 18-cycle PCR with the universal primers M1SS and BC2_uni_R. Under the source paper's analysis protocol: Normalization of each sample was performed by random selection of 1 million high-quality reads, each carrying a distinct molecular identifier. Instead of being binned into consensus sequences, reads that shared molecular identifiers were thrown out. MiTCR, set to a Q25 quality threshold and the strictest error-elimination algorithm, was used for CDR3 identification, clonotype clustering and error correction. Lower-bound total TCR beta diversity was estimated with a nonparametric unseen species model using Euler transformation. Using fastp trimming at Q25 and MiXCR clonotype assembly, TCRdb reanalyzed the public sequencing data and kept in-frame beta chains. Duplicate CDR3 protein sequences are folded into a single record with the most common DNA and genes. TCRdb, rather than the study authors, made the V and J calls. Across this sample there are around 710,000 distinct CDR3 sequences, with around 40% seen only once. Of the sample, under 25% falls within the top ten clones.

With respect to this clonotype: Its target antigen remains unknown. Base-call qualities are not available, and no considerably larger clone is one nucleotide away.

Donors were roughly 40 systemically healthy Caucasian individuals from Russia aged roughly 6 to 90 years. Each donor gave approximately 9.3 milliliters of peripheral blood, collected into EDTA-treated Vacutainer tubes. PBMCs were isolated by Ficoll-Paque density-gradient centrifugation, with at least 6 million obtained per sample. Trizol reagent was used to extract total RNA from PBMCs, with at least 5 micrograms per sample. For every donor, an aliquot of PBMCs went through flow cytometry to measure the percentages of naive CD45RAhigh/CD27high T cells. From V the trimming removes 5 bases and from J it removes 5 bases, while the gene matches leave 10 bases of the junction unaccounted for. Measured from the cysteine to the phenylalanine, the CDR3 is 15 residues long. The DNA shown is the 45-base CDR3, in frame from base 1.

The V and J segments used are TRBV12-3 or TRBV12-4 and TRBJ2-3; 7 bases in the middle match TRBD2. Source material: blood. This clonotype was sampled from a woman aged 60-75 years in good health. The CDR3 protein: CASSPGRAGIDTQYF. The sequence in DNA is TGTGCCAGCAGTCCTGGAAGAGCGGGAATAGATACGCAGTATTTT.